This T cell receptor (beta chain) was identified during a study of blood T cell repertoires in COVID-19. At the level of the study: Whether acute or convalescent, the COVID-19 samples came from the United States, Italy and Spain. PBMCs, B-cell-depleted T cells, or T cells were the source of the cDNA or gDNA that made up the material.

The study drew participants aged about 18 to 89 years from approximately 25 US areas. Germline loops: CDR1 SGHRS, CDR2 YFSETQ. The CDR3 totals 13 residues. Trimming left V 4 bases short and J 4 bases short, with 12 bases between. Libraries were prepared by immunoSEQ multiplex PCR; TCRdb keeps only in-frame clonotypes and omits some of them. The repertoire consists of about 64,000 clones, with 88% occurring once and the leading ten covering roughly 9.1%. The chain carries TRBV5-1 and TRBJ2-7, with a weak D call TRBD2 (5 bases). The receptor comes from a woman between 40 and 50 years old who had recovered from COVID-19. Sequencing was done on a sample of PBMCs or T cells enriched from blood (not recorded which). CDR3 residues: CASSLSSGYEQYF. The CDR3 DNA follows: TGCGCCAGCAGCCTGTCCTCGGGATACGAGCAGTACTTC. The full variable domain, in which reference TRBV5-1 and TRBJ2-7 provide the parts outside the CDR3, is KAGVTQTPRYLIKTRGQQVTLSCSPISGHRSVSWYQQTPGQGLQFLFEYFSETQRNKGNFPGRFSGRQFSNSRSEMNVSTLELGDSALYLCASSLSSGYEQYFGPGTRLTVT.